These T cell receptor beta chains were read from a single sample in a study of T cells in Graves' hyperthyroidism and ophthalmopathy. TCRdb used MiXCR to reprocess the multiplex PCR reads, holding one entry per CDR3 protein. The table lists a few hundred thousand distinct CDR3 sequences, 15% to 17% of them singletons. The material sequenced was blood. Every receptor here comes from a woman in her late teens or twenties with Graves' hyperthyroidism. Both conserved end residues are part of each CDR3. D genes are given only for firm matches. Size is omitted from some rows. Given values are once, few, many or a class for expanded clones.

>TRBD1|TRBV7-3|TRBJ2-5|many|15
TGTGCCAGCAGCTTAAGGGGACAGTCCCAAGAGACCCAGTACTTC
CASSLRGQSQETQYF
>.|TRBV28|TRBJ2-5|many|13
TGTGCCAGCAGTTTGGTAGGGGTCGAGACCCAGTACTTC
CASSLVGVETQYF
>.|TRBV7-9|TRBJ2-5|.|14
TGTGCCAGCAGCTTAGCCAGCCTTCAAGAGACCCAGTACTTC
CASSLASLQETQYF
>.|TRBV30|TRBJ2-5|few|18
TGTGCCTGGAGTGTAAGCCTAGTTGGGGGCTCAGTGAGAGAGACCCAGTACTTC
CAWSVSLVGGSVRETQYF
>TRBD1|TRBV19|TRBJ1-2|few|16
TGTGCCAGTCGAACCCTCCGGGACAGCAATCGCTATGGCTACACCTTC
CASRTLRDSNRYGYTF
>.|TRBV18|TRBJ2-7|many|14
TGTGCCAGCTCACCACCGGCAGCATCCTACGAGCAGTACTTC
CASSPPAASYEQYF
>TRBD1|TRBV20-1|TRBJ1-5|many|13
TGCAGTGCTCGACAGGGGAGCAATCAGCCCCAGCATTTT
CSARQGSNQPQHF
>TRBD1|TRBV5-4|TRBJ2-5|many|16
TGTGCCAGCAGCTTGGGACAGGGGGCTGGGCCAGAGACCCAGTACTTC
CASSLGQGAGPETQYF
>TRBD1|TRBV11-3|TRBJ2-5|many|16
TGTGCCAGCAGCCCAAGACAGGGGGTATGGCAAGAGACCCAGTACTTC
CASSPRQGVWQETQYF
>TRBD2|TRBV11-3|TRBJ2-1|many|14
TGTGCCAGCAGCTTCGGGACTAGCGTCTATGAGCAGTTCTTC
CASSFGTSVYEQFF
>.|TRBV20-1|TRBJ2-1|few|13
TGCAGTGCTAGGGCGGACCTAAACAATGAGCAGTTCTTC
CSARADLNNEQFF
>TRBD1|TRBV6-2/TRBV6-3|TRBJ2-7|many|14
TGTGCCAGCAACAGGGGTCGACGGAGCTACGAGCAGTACTTC
CASNRGRRSYEQYF
>.|TRBV18|TRBJ2-7|many|14
TGTGCCAGCTCACAAACAGGGAGGCGCGACGAGCAGTACTTC
CASSQTGRRDEQYF
>.|TRBV12-3/TRBV12-4|TRBJ1-4|many|16
TGTGCCAGCAGCACTCGATCCCCCAGGGGTTTTGAAAAACTGTTTTTT
CASSTRSPRGFEKLFF
>TRBD2|TRBV19|TRBJ2-1|.|15
TGTGCCAGTAGTATTGGGACTAGCGGGAACGATGAGCAGTTCTTC
CASSIGTSGNDEQFF
>.|TRBV2|TRBJ2-3|many|13
TGTGCCAGCAACGGGGAGGGCACAGATACGCAGTATTTT
CASNGEGTDTQYF
>.|TRBV27|TRBJ1-4|many|13
TGTGCCAGCAGTTTTGGACCCAAGGGAAAACTGTTTTTT
CASSFGPKGKLFF
>.|TRBV10-1|TRBJ1-1|many|14
TGCGCCAGCAGTGTTGACAGGTTCTACACTGAAGCTTTCTTT
CASSVDRFYTEAFF
>TRBD1|TRBV12-3/TRBV12-4|TRBJ1-2|many|12
TGTGCCAGCAGTTGGACAGGGAATGGCTACACCTTC
CASSWTGNGYTF
>.|TRBV29-1|TRBJ2-1|few|11
TGCAGCGTTGACCCTTACAATGAGCAGTTCTTC
CSVDPYNEQFF
>.|TRBV4-1|TRBJ2-2|few|13
TGCGCCAGCAGCCAAGAAGGCCCTGGGGAGCTGTTTTTT
CASSQEGPGELFF
>.|TRBV5-1|TRBJ1-5|.|15
TGCGCCAGCAGCCGTGAAGGACAGATAAATCAGCCCCAGCATTTT
CASSREGQINQPQHF
>TRBD2|TRBV6-1|TRBJ2-1|many|15
TGTGCCAGCAGGGGGGGGCAGCGGGAGGGCAATGAGCAGTTCTTC
CASRGGQREGNEQFF